This T cell receptor beta chain came from a study of cytomegalovirus exposure and HLA in healthy donors. PCR involved 60 Vbeta and 13 Jbeta primers. Clones were read by immunoSEQ multiplex PCR, and TCRdb kept only the in-frame ones, dropping some. The sample lists roughly 190,000 clones; more than 75% were seen once. Study-wide results and limits: Later work found most CMV-associated TCR beta chains apparently HLA-restricted. A prior analysis recorded that most TCR beta V segments were productive about 87% or about 30% of the time.

On this clone: No antigen is known for it.

Sequencing used PBMCs. The receptor comes from a woman aged 18-29 years in good health and CMV-seronegative.

The CDR3 loop is CASSRAGQGMGTDTQYF. The DNA of the CDR3 is TGTGCCAGCTCCCGAGCGGGACAGGGGATGGGCACAGATACGCAGTATTTT. V is TRBV18 and J is TRBJ2-3; TRBD1 aligns across 10 bases. Per germline, CDR1 KGHSH and CDR2 LQKENI. The CDR3 sequence is 17 residues long. Losses at the gene ends were 6 bases for V and 1 base for J; bases not matched to a gene: 10.